This T cell receptor beta chain was sequenced for a study of OX40 agonist ivuxolimab in advanced cancers. Sample share makes this clone medium-sized (0.01 to 0.1%). Its antigen is currently unknown. Whole-study findings and limits: Expanded clones tended on average to be more numerous among CD8+ T cells than CD4+.

This CDR3 has 14 amino acids. Clones were read by immunoSEQ multiplex PCR, and TCRdb kept only the in-frame ones, dropping some. Found here are approximately 12,000 clones, 69% of them singletons; the top ten hold about 11%. Autoimmune disease history or systemic immunosuppression led to patient exclusion. Sample: CD4+ or CD8+ T cells sorted from blood, taken in a trial of the OX40 agonist ivuxolimab. This clonotype was sampled from an adult with an advanced solid tumor such as melanoma, head and neck, liver or kidney cancer. V usage is TRBV1 and J usage is TRBJ2-1; the table calls TRBD2, which could not be checked here. TRBV1 is classified as a pseudogene. CDR3 amino acids: CTSSRTSGHNEQFF. CDR3 in DNA: TGCACCAGCAGCCGGACTAGCGGTCACAATGAGCAGTTCTTC.